This T cell receptor (beta chain) was profiled in a study of blood T cell repertoires in COVID-19. Study-wide background: Donors in the United States, Italy and Spain gave samples during acute or convalescent COVID-19.

This clone was counted once. Clones were read by immunoSEQ multiplex PCR, and TCRdb kept only the in-frame ones, dropping some. The sample comprises about half a million clones, 89% of which are singletons, and around 0.9% rests with the top ten. The sequenced sample was peripheral blood. This sequence was found in a man younger than 30 with COVID-19, enrolled during active disease.

CDR3 region: CASSATGDNEQFF. In DNA form, the CDR3 reads TGTGCCAGTAGTGCGACAGGCGACAATGAGCAGTTCTTC. The V and J genes are TRBV19 and TRBJ2-1, with D possibly being TRBD1 (6 bases). The CDR3 loop spans 13 amino acids. V lost 5 bases, J lost 5 bases, and 10 bases lay in between. Germline V gene data show CDR1 as LNHDA and CDR2 as SQIVND (reference sequence).